In this sample, the clone carrying this T cell receptor beta chain turned up a few times. Per the original data handling: Estimation of nucleated cell counts relied on the amplification of reference gene primers. TCRdb keeps only in-frame clones here, not all; method: immunoSEQ multiplex PCR. The DNA was the basis for D and trimming; V, J and clone size are from that table. The repertoire holds 150,000 to 180,000 clones, with about 88% as singletons. This entry belongs to a study of blood T cell repertoires in COVID-19. Background on the study: The samples span acute and convalescent COVID-19 from the United States, Italy and Spain. Sources were T cells, B-cell-depleted T cells, or PBMCs; the material itself was cDNA or gDNA.

In germline, CDR1 is SGHAT, CDR2 FQNNGV. V dropped 2 bases and J dropped 2; count of bases not matched to a gene: 8. The CDR3 is 18 residues long. The chain uses TRBV11-2 and TRBJ2-2; TRBD2 matches at 10 bases. The receptor was derived from a woman between 65 and 79 years old with acute or convalescent COVID-19. The sample comprised peripheral blood. CDR3 in amino acids: CASSLKLAGPVNTGELFF. CDR3 bases: TGTGCCAGCAGCTTAAAACTAGCGGGGCCTGTAAACACCGGGGAGCTGTTTTTT.